This TCR beta chain was observed in a study of cytomegalovirus exposure and HLA in healthy donors. Broader study findings: Cytomegalovirus association was listed for 164 TCR beta chains. Published work reported that the classifier diagnosed cytomegalovirus status with high specificity and sensitivity.

Here immunoSEQ multiplex PCR was the method, and the copy in TCRdb shows in-frame clones only, minus some. The table has about 120,000 clones, 88% seen once. The CDR3 covers 15 residues. The germline V gene encodes CDR1 KGHSH and CDR2 LQKENI. Trimming cost V 6 bases and J 3 bases, with 14 bases left between them. Note on this clone: The antigen remains unidentified.

The chain is built from TRBV18 and TRBJ2-2; a possible D gene is TRBD1 (5 bases). The sequenced sample was PBMCs. This clonotype was obtained from a woman aged 18-29 years in good health and CMV-seropositive. The DNA of the CDR3 is TGTGCCAGCTCCCCGGGCCAGGGTCACACCGGGGAGCTGTTTTTT. Its translation: CASSPGQGHTGELFF.